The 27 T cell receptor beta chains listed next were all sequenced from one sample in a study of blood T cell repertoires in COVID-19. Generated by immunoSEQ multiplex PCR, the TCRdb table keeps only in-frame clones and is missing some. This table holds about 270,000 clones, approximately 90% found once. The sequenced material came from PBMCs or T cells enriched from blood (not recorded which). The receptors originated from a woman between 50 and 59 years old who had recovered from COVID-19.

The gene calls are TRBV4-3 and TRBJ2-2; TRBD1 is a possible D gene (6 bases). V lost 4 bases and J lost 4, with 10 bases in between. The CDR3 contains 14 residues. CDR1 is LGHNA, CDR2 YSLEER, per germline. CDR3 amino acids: CASSLETGTGELFF. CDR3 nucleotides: TGCGCCAGCAGCCTAGAGACAGGCACCGGGGAGCTGTTTTTT.

This CDR3 reads CASSIWHRVLNGYTF. The DNA of the CDR3 is TGTGCCAGCAGCATATGGCACAGGGTGTTGAATGGCTACACCTTC. This sequence joins TRBV5-8 and TRBJ1-2; a possible D gene is TRBD1 (6 bases). CDR3 length: 15 residues. CDR1 is SGHTS and CDR2 is YDEGEE in the germline V gene. Trimming stripped 4 bases from V and 6 bases from J, with 19 bases between.

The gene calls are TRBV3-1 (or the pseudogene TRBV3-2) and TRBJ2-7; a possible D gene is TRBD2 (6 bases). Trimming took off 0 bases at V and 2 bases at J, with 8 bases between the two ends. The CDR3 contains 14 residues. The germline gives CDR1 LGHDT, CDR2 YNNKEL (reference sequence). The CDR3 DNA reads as TGTGCCAGCAGCCAAGATGGGGGGACCTACGAGCAGTACTTC. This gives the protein CASSQDGGTYEQYF.

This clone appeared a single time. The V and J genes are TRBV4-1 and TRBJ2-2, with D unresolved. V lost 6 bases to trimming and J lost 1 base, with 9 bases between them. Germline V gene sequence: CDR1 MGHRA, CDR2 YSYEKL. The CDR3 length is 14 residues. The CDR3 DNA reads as TGCGCCAGCAGTTACAGACAGAACACCGGGGAGCTGTTTTTT. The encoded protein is CASSYRQNTGELFF.

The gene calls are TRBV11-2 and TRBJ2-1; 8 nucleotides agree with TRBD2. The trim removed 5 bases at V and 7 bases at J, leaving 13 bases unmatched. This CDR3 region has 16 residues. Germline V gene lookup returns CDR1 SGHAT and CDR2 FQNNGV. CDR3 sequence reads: CASSPPSGRAGNEQFF. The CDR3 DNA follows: TGTGCCAGCAGCCCCCCATCCGGGAGGGCGGGGAATGAGCAGTTCTTC.

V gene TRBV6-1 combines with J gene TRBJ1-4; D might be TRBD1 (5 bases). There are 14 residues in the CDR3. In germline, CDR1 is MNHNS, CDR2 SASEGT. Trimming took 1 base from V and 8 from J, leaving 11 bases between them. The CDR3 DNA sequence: TGTGCCAGCAGTGAAGGGGCGGGGACCGAAAAACTGTTTTTT. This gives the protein CASSEGAGTEKLFF.

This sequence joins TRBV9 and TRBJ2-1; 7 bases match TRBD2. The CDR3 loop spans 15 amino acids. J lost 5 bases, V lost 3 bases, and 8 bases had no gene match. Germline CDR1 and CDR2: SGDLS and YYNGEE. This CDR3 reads CASSGRLARHNEQFF. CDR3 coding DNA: TGTGCCAGCAGCGGAAGACTAGCCAGGCACAATGAGCAGTTCTTC.

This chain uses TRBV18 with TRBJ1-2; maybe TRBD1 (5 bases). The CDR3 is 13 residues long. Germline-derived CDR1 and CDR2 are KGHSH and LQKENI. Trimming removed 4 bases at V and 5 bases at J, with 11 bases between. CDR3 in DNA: TGTGCCAGCTCACAAGACAGACAGTATGGCTACACCTTC. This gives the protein CASSQDRQYGYTF.

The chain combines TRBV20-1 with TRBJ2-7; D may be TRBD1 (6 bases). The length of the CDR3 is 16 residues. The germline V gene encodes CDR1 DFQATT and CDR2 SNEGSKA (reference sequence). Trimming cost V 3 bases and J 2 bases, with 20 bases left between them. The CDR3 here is CSASGNGGRLAYEQYF. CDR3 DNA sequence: TGCAGTGCTAGTGGTAATGGGGGCAGACTTGCCTACGAGCAGTACTTC.

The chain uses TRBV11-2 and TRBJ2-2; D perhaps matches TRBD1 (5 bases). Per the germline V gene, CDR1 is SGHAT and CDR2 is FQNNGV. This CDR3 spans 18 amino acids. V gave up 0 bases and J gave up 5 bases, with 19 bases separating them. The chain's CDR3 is CASSLEQGRVIRTGELFF. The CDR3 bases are TGTGCCAGCAGCTTAGAGCAGGGCCGGGTCATTAGGACCGGGGAGCTGTTTTTT.

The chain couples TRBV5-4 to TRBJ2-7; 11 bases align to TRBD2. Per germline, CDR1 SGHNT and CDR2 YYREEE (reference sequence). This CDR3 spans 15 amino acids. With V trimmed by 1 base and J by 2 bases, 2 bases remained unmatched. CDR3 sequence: CASSLFSGRAYEQYF. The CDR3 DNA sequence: TGTGCCAGCAGCTTGTTTAGCGGGAGGGCCTACGAGCAGTACTTC.

In nucleotides, the CDR3 is TGTGCCAGCAGCCAAGTACAGGGGAGGACTGAAGCTTTCTTT. Its translation: CASSQVQGRTEAFF. The rearrangement joins TRBV3-1 (or the pseudogene TRBV3-2) to TRBJ1-1; 7 bases align to TRBD1. V was clipped by 1 base and J by 5 bases; unmatched bases: 4. The CDR3 is 14 residues long. The germline V gene has CDR1 LGHDT and CDR2 YNNKEL (reference sequence).

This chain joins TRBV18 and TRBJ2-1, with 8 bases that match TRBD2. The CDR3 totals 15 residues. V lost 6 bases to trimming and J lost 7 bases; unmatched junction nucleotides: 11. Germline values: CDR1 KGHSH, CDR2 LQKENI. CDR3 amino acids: CASSSGGAGWNEQFF. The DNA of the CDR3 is TGTGCCAGCTCGTCGGGGGGGGCCGGGTGGAATGAGCAGTTCTTC. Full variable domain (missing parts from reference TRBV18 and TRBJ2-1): NAGVMQNPRHLVRRRGQEARLRCSPMKGHSHVYWYRQLPEEGLKFMVYLQKENIIDESGMPKERFSAEFPKEGPSILRIQQVVRGDSAAYFCASSSGGAGWNEQFFGPGTRLTVL.

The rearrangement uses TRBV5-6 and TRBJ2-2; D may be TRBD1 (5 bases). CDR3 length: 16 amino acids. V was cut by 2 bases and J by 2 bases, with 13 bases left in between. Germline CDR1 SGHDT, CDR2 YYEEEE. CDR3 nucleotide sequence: TGTGCCAGCAGCTTCAGGGCGCGCGGAAACACCGGGGAGCTGTTTTTT. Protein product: CASSFRARGNTGELFF.

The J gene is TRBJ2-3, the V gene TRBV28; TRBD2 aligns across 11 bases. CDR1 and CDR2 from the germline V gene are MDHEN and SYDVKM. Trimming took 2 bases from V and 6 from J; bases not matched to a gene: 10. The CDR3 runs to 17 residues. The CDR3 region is CASSLNKLAGVPDTQYF. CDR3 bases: TGTGCCAGCAGTTTAAACAAACTAGCGGGAGTGCCTGATACGCAGTATTTT.

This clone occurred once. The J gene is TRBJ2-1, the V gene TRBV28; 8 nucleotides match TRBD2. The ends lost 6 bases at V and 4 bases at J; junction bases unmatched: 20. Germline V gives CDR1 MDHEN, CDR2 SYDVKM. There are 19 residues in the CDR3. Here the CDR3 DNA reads TGTGCCAGCAGCAGCGCACAGAGATGGACTAGCAGCATATACAATGAGCAGTTCTTC. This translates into CASSSAQRWTSSIYNEQFF.

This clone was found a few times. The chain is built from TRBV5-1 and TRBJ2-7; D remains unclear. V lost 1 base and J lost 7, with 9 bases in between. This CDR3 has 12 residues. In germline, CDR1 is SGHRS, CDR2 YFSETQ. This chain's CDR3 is CASSLYSTEQYF. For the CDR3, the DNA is TGCGCCAGCAGCTTGTACAGTACGGAGCAGTACTTC.

In DNA, the CDR3 is TGTGCCAGCAGTGAATCTTTGTTCGCAGAAGAGACCCAGTACTTC. Translating gives CASSESLFAEETQYF. This sequence joins TRBV2 and TRBJ2-5; D gene uncertain. V was pared by 2 bases and J by 3 bases, with 13 bases between. The CDR3 runs to 15 residues. CDR1 and CDR2 from the germline V gene are SNHLY and FYNNEI.

For the CDR3, the DNA is TGTGCCAGTAGTAATTTAGGACAGAATAGCAATCAGCCCCAGCATTTT. Its protein is CASSNLGQNSNQPQHF. The chain links TRBV19 to TRBJ1-5, with D perhaps matching TRBD1 (6 bases). The CDR3 is 16 amino acids. CDR1 LNHDA and CDR2 SQIVND come from the germline V gene (reference sequence). Trimming took off 4 bases at V and 0 bases at J, with 13 bases between the two ends.

The CDR3 loop is CASSLGGGTNTYEQYF. DNA of the CDR3: TGTGCCAGCAGCTTAGGGGGAGGGACAAACACCTACGAGCAGTACTTC. V gene TRBV7-2 combines with J gene TRBJ2-7; tentatively, D is TRBD2 (7 bases). Germline CDR1 and CDR2: SGHTA and FQGNSA. The V gene lost 1 base and the J gene lost 2 bases, with 15 bases spanning the gap. CDR3 size: 16 residues.

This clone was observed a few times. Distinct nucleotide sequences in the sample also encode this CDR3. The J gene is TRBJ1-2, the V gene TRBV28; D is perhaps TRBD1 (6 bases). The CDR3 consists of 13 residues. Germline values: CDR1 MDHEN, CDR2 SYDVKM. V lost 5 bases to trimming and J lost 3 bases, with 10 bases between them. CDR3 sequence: CASSMDRDYGYTF. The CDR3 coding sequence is TGTGCCAGCAGTATGGACAGAGACTATGGCTACACCTTC.

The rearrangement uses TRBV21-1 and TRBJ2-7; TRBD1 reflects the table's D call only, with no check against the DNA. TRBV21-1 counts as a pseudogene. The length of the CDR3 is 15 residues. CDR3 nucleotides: TGTGCCAGCAGCAAAGTTCTTGGGCACTCCTACGAGCAGTACTTC. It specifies CASSKVLGHSYEQYF.

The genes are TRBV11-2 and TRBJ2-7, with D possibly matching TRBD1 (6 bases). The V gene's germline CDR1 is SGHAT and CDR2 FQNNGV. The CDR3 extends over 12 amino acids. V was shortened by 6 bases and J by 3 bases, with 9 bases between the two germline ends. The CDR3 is CASSPQGYEQYF. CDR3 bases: TGTGCCAGCAGTCCACAGGGCTACGAGCAGTACTTC.

CDR3 in DNA: TGTGCCAGCAGTGACGGGCTAGCGGGAGGAACTAGCACAGATACGCAGTATTTT. Its translation is CASSDGLAGGTSTDTQYF. The V gene is TRBV2, the J gene TRBJ2-3; 11 nucleotides line up with TRBD2. Germline V gene lookup returns CDR1 SNHLY and CDR2 FYNNEI. The CDR3 runs 18 residues. V lost 3 bases, J lost 0 bases, and 8 bases stayed unmatched. Full variable domain (rest looked up from reference TRBV2 and TRBJ2-3): EPEVTQTPSHQVTQMGQEVILRCVPISNHLYFYWYRQILGQKVEFLVSFYNNEISEKSEIFDDQFSVERPDGSNFTLKIRSTKLEDSAMYFCASSDGLAGGTSTDTQYFGPGTRLTVL.

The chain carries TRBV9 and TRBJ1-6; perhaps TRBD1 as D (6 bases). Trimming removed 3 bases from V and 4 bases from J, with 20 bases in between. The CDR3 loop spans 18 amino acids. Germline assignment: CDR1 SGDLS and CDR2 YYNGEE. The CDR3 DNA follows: TGTGCCAGCAGCGACCCAGCGAGAGGGCAGGGGTATAATTCACCCCTCCACTTT. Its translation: CASSDPARGQGYNSPLHF.

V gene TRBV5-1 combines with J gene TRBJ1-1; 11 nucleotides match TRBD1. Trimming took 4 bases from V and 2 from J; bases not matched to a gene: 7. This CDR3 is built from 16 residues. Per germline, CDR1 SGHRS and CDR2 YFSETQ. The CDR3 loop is CASSEGQGAFNTEAFF. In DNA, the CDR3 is TGCGCCAGCAGCGAAGGACAGGGGGCTTTTAACACTGAAGCTTTCTTT. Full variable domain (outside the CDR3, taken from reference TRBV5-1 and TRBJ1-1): KAGVTQTPRYLIKTRGQQVTLSCSPISGHRSVSWYQQTPGQGLQFLFEYFSETQRNKGNFPGRFSGRQFSNSRSEMNVSTLELGDSALYLCASSEGQGAFNTEAFFGQGTRLTVV.

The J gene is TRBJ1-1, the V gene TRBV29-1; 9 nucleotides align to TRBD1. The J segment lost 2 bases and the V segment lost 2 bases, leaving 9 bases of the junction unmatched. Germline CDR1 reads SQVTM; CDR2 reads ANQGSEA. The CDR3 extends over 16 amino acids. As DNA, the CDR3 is TGCAGCGTTGAACAAGCCGGGACAGGGTCAAACACTGAAGCTTTCTTT. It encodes CSVEQAGTGSNTEAFF.